The rows below give T cell receptor beta chains drawn from one sample of a study of beta chain features in type 1 diabetes. This table comes from immunoSEQ multiplex PCR, and its TCRdb copy is limited to in-frame clones, with some not included. This sample has about 740,000 clones, with roughly 13% found just once. The source material was naive CD4+ T cells from blood. The receptor set was obtained from a man aged 18 to 29 with type 1 diabetes. Both conserved end residues are part of each CDR3. A D gene is named only where the DNA matches it firmly. Size values are once, few and many counts, or a class for expanded clones, and some rows have none.

>TRBJ1-1|TRBV9|few|NA
TGTGCCAGCAGCGTCGGGTTGGTGGGGACTGAAGCTTTCTTT
CASSVGLVGTEAFF
>TRBJ2-7|TRBV27|few|NA
TGTGCCAGCAGTAGTTTACCTGGGGGATACCGGGTCTTCTACGAGCAGTACTTC
CASSSLPGGYRVFYEQYF
>TRBJ1-2|TRBV2|few|NA
TGTGCCAGCAGTGAGGGGCCCGACGGCGGCTATGGCTACACCTTC
CASSEGPDGGYGYTF
>TRBJ1-2|TRBV28|NA|TRBD1
TGTGCCAGCAGAGAGGGGGCTGGATATGGCTACACCTTC
CASREGAGYGYTF
>TRBJ2-5|TRBV6-5|NA|TRBD2
TGTGCCAGCACTTCGACTAGCGGGGGGGCCAGGACCCAGTACTTC
CASTSTSGGARTQYF
>TRBJ2-7|TRBV6-5|NA|TRBD1
TGTGCCAGCAGTCCCGGGACAGGGGCCTACGAGGAGCAGTACTTC
CASSPGTGAYEEQYF
>TRBJ2-5|TRBV10-3|few|TRBD2
TGTGCCATCAGCCCCCGAGTAGCGGGGGAAGAGACCCAGTACTTC
CAISPRVAGEETQYF
>TRBJ1-1|TRBV5-6|few|TRBD1
TGTGCCAGCAGCATGTTTGGACAGGGAATTATCGCTGGCGCTGAAGCTTTCTTT
CASSMFGQGIIAGAEAFF
>TRBJ1-6|TRBV10-3|few|NA
TGTGCCATCAGTGATAACAGGCCAAATTCACCCCTCCACTTT
CAISDNRPNSPLHF
>TRBJ1-6|TRBV25-1|NA|NA
TGTGCCAGCAGTGAGTTGTCCGGCAATTCACCCCTCCACTTT
CASSELSGNSPLHF
>TRBJ1-2|TRBV5-1|NA|NA
TGCGCCAGCAGCTCAGCAGGCGATGGCTACACCTTC
CASSSAGDGYTF
>TRBJ2-1|TRBV7-8|few|NA
TGTGCCAGCAGCCCCCAACCCGGGGGCGCGGGAAATGAGCAGTTCTTC
CASSPQPGGAGNEQFF
>TRBJ1-5|TRBV14|NA|NA
TGTGCCAGCAGCCAAGGCAGCAATCAGCCCCAGCATTTT
CASSQGSNQPQHF
>TRBJ2-3|TRBV2|few|NA
TGTGCCAGCAGTGAAGGGCTGGCAGATACGCAGTATTTT
CASSEGLADTQYF
>TRBJ1-2|TRBV9|NA|NA
TGTGCCAGCAGCGTAGCTAGGGGCGCAGGCTATGGCTACACCTTC
CASSVARGAGYGYTF
>TRBJ2-3|TRBV4-2|few|TRBD2
TGTGCCAGCGGTCGGGGGGACACAGATACGCAGTATTTT
CASGRGDTDTQYF
>TRBJ1-5|TRBV5-1|NA|NA
TGCGCCAGCTCCCCCAGCGAGGGCAATCAGCCCCAGCATTTT
CASSPSEGNQPQHF
>TRBJ1-2|TRBV5-4|few|NA
TGTGCCAGCAGCCGGACGGACTCATTTGGCTACACCTTC
CASSRTDSFGYTF
>TRBJ2-7|TRBV5-1|NA|TRBD1
TGCGCCAGCAGCCGACGGACAGGGACCGACGAGCAGTACTTC
CASSRRTGTDEQYF
>TRBJ1-2|TRBV2|NA|NA
TGTGCCAGCGGTACAGGCTATGGCTACACCTTC
CASGTGYGYTF
>TRBJ2-2|TRBV21-1|NA|NA
TGTGCCAGCAGCAAAGCCCGACAGACGCCCACGAACACCGGGGAGCTGTTTTTT
CASSKARQTPTNTGELFF
>TRBJ1-1|TRBV7-9|NA|NA
TGTGCCAGCAGCCAGATCCACAGTTGGGGCACTGAAGCTTTCTTT
CASSQIHSWGTEAFF
>TRBJ2-1|TRBV6-6|NA|NA
TGTGCCAGCAATGACATACTCTACAATGAGCAGTTCTTC
CASNDILYNEQFF
>TRBJ2-3|TRBV25-1|NA|TRBD2
TGTGCCAGCAGTGAATCTCTAGCGGGGGGGCAGGATACGCAGTATTTT
CASSESLAGGQDTQYF
>TRBJ1-1|TRBV4-1|few|NA
TGCGCCAGCAGCCAATGGGGCACTGAAGCTTTCTTT
CASSQWGTEAFF
>TRBJ2-7|TRBV7-8|NA|TRBD2
TGTGCCAGCAGCTTACGTAGCGGGGCCTACGAGCAGTACTTC
CASSLRSGAYEQYF
>TRBJ2-5|TRBV28|few|NA
TGTGCCAGCAGTCGGGACACGGCGGCTCGGGAGACCCAGTACTTC
CASSRDTAARETQYF
>TRBJ1-1|TRBV7-9|few|NA
TGTGCCAGCAGCTTCCCCGCGCGGACAGACATTGAAGCTTTCTTT
CASSFPARTDIEAFF
>TRBJ1-2|TRBV7-9|NA|NA
TGTGCCAGCAGCTTAGAGAACAGCAAATCCACCTTC
CASSLENSKSTF